The 7 T cell receptor beta chains below all came from one sample that was sequenced in a study of blood T cell dynamics during melanoma immunotherapy. Time point denoted: pre-treatment baseline. Here immunoSEQ multiplex PCR was the method, and the copy in TCRdb shows in-frame clones only, minus some. Of over 10,000 clones in the sample, roughly 94% are singletons; the top ten hold roughly 0.2%. The sample was effector memory CD8+ T cells from blood, taken from a patient treated with checkpoint blockade. The receptors stem from a human donor with melanoma.

The V and J genes are TRBV5-1 and TRBJ1-2, with TRBD1 matching over 12 bases. The CDR3 spans 15 residues. Trimming at V came to 4 bases and at J to 6 bases, leaving 7 bases not matched to a gene. Germline V lookup: CDR1 SGHRS, CDR2 YFSETQ. The CDR3 region is CASSGPGQGADGYTF. As DNA, the CDR3 is TGCGCCAGCAGCGGACCGGGACAGGGGGCGGATGGCTACACCTTC.

The rearrangement uses TRBV4-1 and TRBJ2-5; D could derive from TRBD1 or TRBD2 (5 bases each). The germline V gene has CDR1 MGHRA and CDR2 YSYEKL. The CDR3 has 14 residues. Trimming left V 2 bases short and J 3 bases short, with 10 bases between. In nucleotides, the CDR3 is TGCGCCAGCAGCCAACGGGACGGGGAAGAGACCCAGTACTTC. Translating it yields CASSQRDGEETQYF.

The V gene is TRBV7-6, the J gene TRBJ2-7; D gene unclear. Germline V lookup: CDR1 SGHVS, CDR2 FNYEAQ. Trimming left V 1 base short and J 3 bases short, with 13 bases between. The CDR3 covers 15 residues. The CDR3 spells CASSLGTTLNYEQYF. CDR3 DNA: TGTGCCAGCAGCTTAGGAACCACCCTAAACTACGAGCAGTACTTC.

V usage is TRBV6-6 and J usage is TRBJ2-7; D is unresolved. This CDR3 comprises 12 residues. Looked up from germline, CDR1 is MNHNY and CDR2 is SVGAGI (reference sequence). V was pared by 6 bases and J by 3 bases, with 9 bases between. CDR3 residues: CASRGWDYEQYF. The CDR3, as DNA: TGTGCCAGCAGGGGGTGGGACTACGAGCAGTACTTC.

This clone was detected a few times. The V gene is TRBV2, the J gene TRBJ2-5; D possibly corresponds to TRBD2 (6 bases). Looked up from germline, CDR1 is SNHLY and CDR2 is FYNNEI. The CDR3 runs 15 residues. With 6 bases removed from V and 5 bases from J, the gap between germline ends came to 19 bases. CDR3 residues: CASSDPPSGEETQYF. In DNA form, the CDR3 reads TGTGCCAGCAGCGATCCCCCGTCGGGGGAGGAGACCCAGTACTTC.

The chain links TRBV19 to TRBJ1-5; D ambiguous. Germline assignment: CDR1 LNHDA and CDR2 SQIVND (reference sequence). The CDR3 is 14 residues long. Trimming removed 1 base at V and 3 bases at J, with 7 bases between. CDR3 coding DNA: TGTGCCAGTAGTATAGTAAGCAACAATCAGCCCCAGCATTTT. This codes for CASSIVSNNQPQHF.

The table lists this clone with a few counts. This chain uses TRBV27 with TRBJ1-2; TRBD1 agrees at 8 bases. The germline V gene has CDR1 MNHEY and CDR2 SMNVEV (reference sequence). Trimming took 5 bases from V and 7 from J; bases not matched to a gene: 12. The CDR3 covers 15 residues. CDR3 region: CASSGLLRGPGGYTF. The CDR3 bases are TGTGCCAGCAGTGGATTACTCAGGGGGCCCGGTGGCTACACCTTC.